These 11 T cell receptor beta chains came from one sample sequenced in a study of blood T cell repertoires in COVID-19. Generated by immunoSEQ multiplex PCR, the TCRdb table keeps only in-frame clones and is missing some. The repertoire consists of about 59,000 clones, with 70% to 85% occurring once and the leading ten covering around 12%. The sample consisted of peripheral blood. These receptors all stem from an elderly man with acute or convalescent COVID-19.

The chain combines TRBV29-1 with TRBJ2-5, with TRBD1 matching 9 bases. CDR1 SQVTM and CDR2 ANQGSEA come from the germline V gene. V lost 4 bases, J lost 10 bases, and 10 bases stayed unmatched. The CDR3 runs 13 residues. CDR3 bases: TGCAGCGTTGCGACAGGGGGGGACGAGGGCCAGTACTTC. Its protein product is CSVATGGDEGQYF.

The chain is built from TRBV9 and TRBJ2-5; a weak D match, TRBD2 (5 bases). Germline V lookup: CDR1 SGDLS, CDR2 YYNGEE. Trimming took 4 bases from V and 1 from J, leaving 17 bases between them. The CDR3 spans 16 residues. The CDR3: CASSPSAGGVQETQYF. In DNA, the CDR3 is TGTGCCAGCAGCCCCTCGGCTGGAGGAGTCCAAGAGACCCAGTACTTC.

The rearrangement links TRBV2 to TRBJ1-3, with 8 bases fitting TRBD1. The ends lost 7 bases at V and 4 bases at J; junction bases unmatched: 9. CDR3 length: 15 residues. Germline V lookup: CDR1 SNHLY, CDR2 FYNNEI. CDR3 coding DNA: TGTGCCAGCACCCGGGACAGGCTGAGGGGAAACACCATATATTTT. This sequence encodes CASTRDRLRGNTIYF.

The chain joins TRBV18 to TRBJ1-1; D might be TRBD1 (6 bases). The CDR3 is made up of 13 amino acids. Trimming removed 6 bases at V and 3 bases at J, with 11 bases between. Germline CDR1 reads KGHSH; CDR2 reads LQKENI. The CDR3, as DNA: TGTGCCAGCTCGCTGGGGGCGGACACTGAAGCTTTCTTT. Translated: CASSLGADTEAFF.

The chain employs TRBV5-1 and TRBJ2-3, with D hard to call. The germline V and J ends were trimmed by 5 bases and 0 bases, with 7 bases remaining between them. From germline, CDR1 is SGHRS and CDR2 YFSETQ. The CDR3 totals 13 residues. The CDR3 sequence: CASSVTSTDTQYF. The DNA of the CDR3 is TGCGCCAGCAGTGTAACAAGCACAGATACGCAGTATTTT.

The gene calls are TRBV28 and TRBJ2-7; 9 positions agree with TRBD2. Germline-derived CDR1 and CDR2 are MDHEN and SYDVKM. This CDR3 contains 14 residues. Trimming cost V 2 bases and J 4 bases; bases outside gene matches: 3. The CDR3 coding sequence is TGTGCCAGCAGTTTAGGCGGGAGGGGATACGAGCAGTACTTC. Its protein is CASSLGGRGYEQYF.

The chain carries TRBV5-6 and TRBJ1-2, with 8 bases lining up with TRBD1. This CDR3 comprises 16 residues. Germline CDR1 SGHDT, CDR2 YYEEEE. The V gene end was trimmed by 0 bases and the J gene end by 1 base; junction bases not matched to a gene: 5. CDR3 loop: CASSLGGQGNNYGYTF. The CDR3 coding sequence is TGTGCCAGCAGCTTGGGAGGACAGGGCAATAACTATGGCTACACCTTC. Full variable domain (missing parts from reference TRBV5-6 and TRBJ1-2): DAGVTQSPTHLIKTRGQQVTLRCSPKSGHDTVSWYQQALGQGPQFIFQYYEEEERQRGNFPDRFSGHQFPNYSSELNVNALLLGDSALYLCASSLGGQGNNYGYTFGSGTRLTVV.

V is TRBV30 and J is TRBJ1-2; possibly TRBD1 for D (5 bases). Trimming removed 0 bases from V and 8 bases from J, with 13 bases in between. The CDR3 extends over 13 amino acids. CDR1 GTSNPN and CDR2 SVGIG come from the germline V gene (reference sequence). The CDR3 bases are TGTGCCTGGAGTGTTGGGTGGGACTCAGGCTACACCTTC. It codes for CAWSVGWDSGYTF.

The genes are TRBV19 and TRBJ2-7, with a possible D match to TRBD1 (5 bases). V lost 6 bases and J lost 1, with 13 bases in between. CDR1 and CDR2 from the germline V gene are LNHDA and SQIVND (reference sequence). CDR3 length equals 14 residues. DNA for the CDR3: TGTGCCAGTAGCCAACTCCAGGGATCCTACGAGCAGTACTTC. Its protein product is CASSQLQGSYEQYF. Full variable domain (outside the CDR3, taken from reference TRBV19 and TRBJ2-7): DGGITQSPKYLFRKEGQNVTLSCEQNLNHDAMYWYRQDPGQGLRLIYYSQIVNDFQKGDIAEGYSVSREKKESFPLTVTSAQKNPTAFYLCASSQLQGSYEQYFGPGTRLTVT.

The chain couples TRBV12-5 to TRBJ1-5, with D tentatively TRBD1 (6 bases). V was clipped by 1 base and J by 2 bases, with 12 bases between them. The V gene's germline CDR1 is LGHNT and CDR2 FRNRAP. The CDR3 sequence is 16 residues long. CDR3 bases: TGTGCTAGTGGTTTGGAAACAGGGTTTGGCAATCAGCCCCAGCATTTT. This sequence encodes CASGLETGFGNQPQHF.

The V gene is TRBV2, the J gene TRBJ1-1, with D perhaps matching TRBD1 (6 bases). V was shortened by 4 bases and J by 6 bases, with 15 bases between the two germline ends. Germline values: CDR1 SNHLY, CDR2 FYNNEI. The CDR3 loop spans 14 amino acids. This CDR3 is CASSADRYSPEAFF. DNA of the CDR3: TGTGCCAGCAGTGCTGACAGGTATAGCCCTGAAGCTTTCTTT.